This T cell receptor beta chain was sequenced in a study of blood T cell dynamics during melanoma immunotherapy. Across the study: Metastatic melanoma patients received first-line pembrolizumab or nivolumab plus ipilimumab.

Germline V gene sequence: CDR1 MNHNS, CDR2 SASEGT. The CDR3 consists of 14 residues. Trimming took 8 bases from V and 9 from J; bases not matched to a gene: 8. TCRdb keeps only in-frame clones here, not all; method: immunoSEQ multiplex PCR. Here the sample spans about 11,000 clones, approximately 88% being singletons. Time point meaning: week 3, after first cycle of checkpoint inhibitor. Apart from a couple of fast progressors, RECIST 1.1 response was judged 12 weeks post-infusion. Patients had no prior systemic cancer treatment, immunosuppressants or other active cancers. The sequencing used blood, collected from a patient treated with checkpoint blockade. This TCR was recovered from a human donor with melanoma. The chain has TRBV6-1 and TRBJ2-1; TRBD1 agrees at 12 bases. CDR3 residues: CASGDRGLYSEQFF. CDR3 sequence (DNA): TGTGCCAGCGGGGACAGGGGGCTATATAGTGAGCAGTTCTTC.